Listed below are T cell receptor beta chains from one sample, sequenced in a study of vaccination effects on CD4 cells after COVID-19. Antigen specificity for these receptors is unknown. Only in-frame clones appear in the TCRdb table, and some are missing; sequencing was by immunoSEQ multiplex PCR. The sample shows 65,000 to 90,000 clones, 65% to 85% of them seen only once. Sequences were derived from CD4+ T cells from PBMCs cultured with HCoV-NL63 spike peptides, sampled before COVID-19 vaccination. These receptors came from a human donor who received a COVID-19 vaccine. Each CDR3 is given with its conserved first and last residue. A D gene is named only where the DNA matches it firmly. Part of the rows lack a size; the others show once, few, many or a class for expanded clones.

cdr3_aa | cdr3_nt | j_call | clone_size | d_call | v_call
CASLRGVNSPLHF | TGTGCCAGCCTGAGGGGAGTTAATTCACCCCTCCACTTT | TRBJ1-6 | . | . | TRBV28
CATSDATRDGNTIYF | TGTGCCACCAGTGACGCAACAAGGGATGGAAACACCATATATTTT | TRBJ1-3 | once | . | TRBV24-1
CASSAGTGQIYGYTF | TGTGCCAGCAGCGCCGGGACAGGACAAATCTATGGCTACACCTTC | TRBJ1-2 | . | TRBD1 | TRBV3-1/TRBV3-2
CATSDHGTGNEKLFF | TGTGCCACCAGTGACCACGGGACGGGTAATGAAAAACTGTTTTTT | TRBJ1-4 | . | . | TRBV24-1
CASGEQTQYF | TGCGCCAGCGGGGAACAGACCCAGTACTTC | TRBJ2-5 | . | . | TRBV5-1
CASSGGLTNEQFF | TGTGCCAGCAGTGGAGGCTTAACAAATGAGCAGTTCTTC | TRBJ2-1 | . | . | TRBV6-4
CASRGAVMNTEAFF | TGTGCCAGCAGAGGCGCAGTCATGAACACTGAAGCTTTCTTT | TRBJ1-1 | . | . | TRBV6-6
CASSPQGYYGYTF | TGTGCCAGCTCACCACAGGGGTACTATGGCTACACCTTC | TRBJ1-2 | once | . | TRBV18
CASSETSVSGEQFF | TGTGCCAGCAGTGAGACTAGCGTCAGTGGTGAGCAGTTCTTC | TRBJ2-1 | . | TRBD2 | TRBV2
CASSADRDTEAFF | TGTGCCAGCTCAGCGGACAGGGACACTGAAGCTTTCTTT | TRBJ1-1 | . | TRBD1 | TRBV18